These 30 T cell receptor beta chains share one sample of origin, sequenced in a study of CD8 T cells in ankylosing spondylitis. MiXCR, run by TCRdb on the 5' RACE reads, gives a single entry per CDR3 protein. The table lists roughly 230,000 distinct CDR3 sequences, 15% to 20% of them singletons. Sequences were obtained from blood, either unsorted or a sorted T cell fraction (not recorded which). The receptors shown here come from a male donor with ankylosing spondylitis or in good health (not recorded which).

The chain recombines TRBV5-6 with TRBJ1-5, with D possibly being TRBD1 (5 bases). The germline V gene has CDR1 SGHDT and CDR2 YYEEEE. The length of the CDR3 is 17 residues. Trimming stripped 0 bases from V and 2 bases from J, with 15 bases between. CDR3 loop: CASSLVRGQVGNQPQHF. DNA of the CDR3: TGTGCCAGCAGCTTGGTTAGAGGACAAGTAGGCAATCAGCCCCAGCATTTT.

This clonotype was seen many times. Here the CDR3 reads CASSLSTAYEQYF. The CDR3 nucleotides read TGTGCCAGCAGTTTATCGACAGCCTACGAGCAGTACTTC. This chain uses TRBV27 with TRBJ2-7; TRBD1 is a possible D gene (5 bases). Germline assignment: CDR1 MNHEY and CDR2 SMNVEV (reference sequence). Trimming took 0 bases from V and 2 from J, leaving 5 bases between them. CDR3 length equals 13 residues.

This clonotype was seen a handful of times. This chain links TRBV5-6 with TRBJ2-7, with D perhaps TRBD2 (6 bases). Germline V gives CDR1 SGHDT, CDR2 YYEEEE. The CDR3 consists of 17 residues. V gave up 2 bases and J gave up 2 bases, with 20 bases separating them. CDR3 amino acids: CASSFAGYSGVTYEQYF. Written as DNA, the CDR3 is TGTGCCAGCAGCTTCGCCGGGTATAGCGGCGTTACCTACGAGCAGTACTTC. Full variable domain (missing parts from reference TRBV5-6 and TRBJ2-7): DAGVTQSPTHLIKTRGQQVTLRCSPKSGHDTVSWYQQALGQGPQFIFQYYEEEERQRGNFPDRFSGHQFPNYSSELNVNALLLGDSALYLCASSFAGYSGVTYEQYFGPGTRLTVT.

This clonotype was counted a few times. The gene calls are TRBV4-3 and TRBJ2-2, with D possibly being TRBD1 (7 bases). This CDR3 region has 16 residues. The ends were cut back, 1 base at V and 9 bases at J, with 18 bases in the middle. Germline assignment: CDR1 LGHNA and CDR2 YSLEER. CDR3 DNA sequence: TGCGCCAGCAGCCAAGTGCTGCAGGGGGGTGATTGGGAGCTGTTTTTT. Translated: CASSQVLQGGDWELFF.

The chain combines TRBV9 with TRBJ2-7; no clear D gene. Trimming shortened V by 3 bases and J by 11 bases, and 12 bases separated the two germline ends. The germline V gene has CDR1 SGDLS and CDR2 YYNGEE. This CDR3 is built from 11 residues. CDR3 residues: CASSAKRPEYF. The CDR3 DNA sequence: TGTGCCAGCAGCGCCAAAAGACCGGAGTACTTC.

Here the CDR3 reads CASSQPDRQNTGELFF. The CDR3 DNA reads as TGCGCCAGCAGCCAACCCGACAGGCAGAACACCGGGGAGCTGTTTTTT. The V gene is TRBV4-1, the J gene TRBJ2-2; tentatively, D is TRBD1 (6 bases). The CDR3 is 16 amino acids. Germline assignment: CDR1 MGHRA and CDR2 YSYEKL. V was clipped by 2 bases and J by 1 base, with 11 bases between them.

The chain employs TRBV6-5 and TRBJ2-3, with 10 bases matching TRBD2. Germline values: CDR1 MNHEY, CDR2 SVGAGI. After removal of 5 bases from V and 4 bases from J, the junction contained 6 bases not matched to a gene. This CDR3 comprises 15 residues. The chain's CDR3 is CASSNKGLAPDTQYF. The CDR3 DNA follows: TGTGCCAGCAGTAACAAGGGACTAGCGCCAGATACGCAGTATTTT.

This clonotype was seen a few times. The rearrangement links TRBV29-1 to TRBJ2-7; D not certain. V lost 2 bases and J lost 1, with 9 bases in between. Germline CDR1 and CDR2: SQVTM and ANQGSEA. The CDR3 is 13 amino acids. CDR3 nucleotide sequence: TGCAGCGTTGAATTAATGAGATCCTACGAGCAGTACTTC. Encoded protein: CSVELMRSYEQYF.

The V and J genes are TRBV27 and TRBJ2-1; 13 bases are a match to TRBD2. Per germline, CDR1 MNHEY and CDR2 SMNVEV (reference sequence). Trimming at V came to 6 bases and at J to 1 base, leaving 27 bases not matched to a gene. The CDR3 has 24 amino acids. The CDR3, as DNA: TGTGCCAGCAGCCCGGATCCCGCCAGGGGGCCCGGACTAGCGGGAGTGGTATCCTACAATGAGCAGTTCTTC. Translation: CASSPDPARGPGLAGVVSYNEQFF.

The genes are TRBV20-1 and TRBJ1-2; D is possibly TRBD1 (5 bases). The germline V gene encodes CDR1 DFQATT and CDR2 SNEGSKA (reference sequence). The length of the CDR3 is 16 residues. CDR3 loop: CTATGGGTANPYGYTF. The CDR3 DNA reads TGCACAGCCACAGGAGGAGGAACTGCGAACCCCTATGGCTACACCTTC.

This clonotype has at least ten counts. V is TRBV4-3 and J is TRBJ2-1; a possible D gene is TRBD1 (5 bases). The CDR3 runs 15 residues. Deletions cut 2 bases from V and 4 bases from J, with 12 bases between. CDR1 LGHNA and CDR2 YSLEER come from the germline V gene. The CDR3: CASSQWAGNYNEQFF. The CDR3 bases are TGCGCCAGCAGCCAATGGGCAGGGAATTACAATGAGCAGTTCTTC.

As for this clonotype: A much larger clone lies one base from this, so it may be a read error. The gene calls are TRBV7-6 and TRBJ2-7, with a weak D call TRBD2 (6 bases). The CDR3 is 13 residues long. The germline gives CDR1 SGHVS, CDR2 FNYEAQ. V was trimmed by 1 base and J by 3 bases, leaving 7 bases between them. The CDR3 bases are TGTGCCAGCAGCTTAGATAGCGGCTACGAGCAGTACTTC. Translated, it gives CASSLDSGYEQYF.

Turning to this clonotype: One end of the junction does not line up with germline, which may come from a read error. V and J are TRBV20-1 and TRBJ2-7, with TRBD2 matching 10 bases. The CDR3 loop spans 15 amino acids. Per the germline V gene, CDR1 is DFQATT and CDR2 is SNEGSKA (reference sequence). The CDR3 loop is CSAPKVSGRAYKQYF. CDR3 coding DNA: TGCAGTGCCCCGAAGGTCAGCGGGAGGGCCTACAAGCAGTACTTC.

This chain links TRBV24-1 with TRBJ2-5, with TRBD2 matching over 8 bases. The germline V gene encodes CDR1 KGHDR and CDR2 SFDVKD. J lost 5 bases, V lost 3 bases, and 7 bases had no gene match. The CDR3 contains 15 residues. In nucleotides, the CDR3 is TGTGCCACCAGTGATAGCGGGGGAGTAAGGGAGACCCAGTACTTC. This encodes CATSDSGGVRETQYF.

This chain uses TRBV7-2 with TRBJ2-3; D is perhaps TRBD1 or TRBD2 (5 bases each). From germline, CDR1 is SGHTA and CDR2 FQGNSA. The CDR3 spans 14 residues. V was pared by 4 bases and J by 0 bases, with 8 bases between. In DNA, the CDR3 is TGTGCCAGCAGCTGGGACGCGAGCACAGATACGCAGTATTTT. This sequence encodes CASSWDASTDTQYF.

This clonotype was counted many times. This sequence joins TRBV6-2 or TRBV6-3 and TRBJ1-5, with no clear D. This CDR3 has 14 amino acids. In germline, CDR1 is MNHEY, CDR2 SVGEGT. Trimming shortened V by 0 bases and J by 4 bases, and 7 bases separated the two germline ends. The CDR3 coding sequence is TGTGCCAGCAGTTACTCGCCGGAAAATCAGCCCCAGCATTTT. It codes for CASSYSPENQPQHF.

The chain recombines TRBV10-3 with TRBJ2-2, with D possibly being TRBD2 (5 bases). The CDR3 extends over 13 amino acids. Germline CDR1 and CDR2: ENHRY and SYGVKD. Between the trimmed V and J ends, which lost 3 bases and 7 bases, there was a span of 9 bases. The CDR3, as DNA: TGTGCCATCAGTGACACGGGAAGCGGGGAGCTGTTTTTT. Protein: CAISDTGSGELFF.

This clonotype showed up just a few times. The chain combines TRBV10-2 with TRBJ2-7; possibly TRBD2 for D (5 bases). The CDR3 has 12 residues. V was shortened by 8 bases and J by 5 bases, with 13 bases between the two germline ends. CDR1 is WSHSY and CDR2 is SAAADI in the germline V gene. The CDR3 region is CASLKPGNEQYF. The CDR3 DNA sequence: TGCGCCAGCCTTAAGCCGGGGAACGAGCAGTACTTC.

This clonotype occurred many times. The rearrangement links TRBV29-1 to TRBJ1-1; no definite D call. V was pared by 3 bases and J by 0 bases, with 8 bases between. This CDR3 region has 13 residues. CDR1 is SQVTM, CDR2 ANQGSEA, per germline. The CDR3 reads CSVDDDMNTEAFF. The CDR3 DNA follows: TGCAGCGTTGACGACGACATGAACACTGAAGCTTTCTTT.

The gene calls are TRBV27 and TRBJ2-2; D is unresolved. CDR3 length: 13 amino acids. The V gene lost 5 bases and the J gene lost 4 bases, with 8 bases spanning the gap. Germline CDR1 reads MNHEY; CDR2 reads SMNVEV (reference sequence). In DNA, the CDR3 is TGTGCCAGCAGTACCAGCCTCACCGGGGAGCTGTTTTTT. This codes for CASSTSLTGELFF.

V is TRBV20-1 and J is TRBJ2-3; 11 bases map to TRBD2. The CDR3 contains 17 residues. V lost 0 bases and J lost 3; bases outside the gene matches: 8. Germline assignment: CDR1 DFQATT and CDR2 SNEGSKA (reference sequence). CDR3 region: CSARDLWSSGRTDTQYF. In DNA form, the CDR3 reads TGCAGTGCTAGAGATTTGTGGTCTAGCGGGAGGACAGATACGCAGTATTTT.

Notes on this clonotype: One end of the junction varies from germline; a read error may be responsible. The chain is built from TRBV20-1 and TRBJ1-5, with a possible D match to TRBD1 (5 bases). CDR1 is DFQATT, CDR2 SNEGSKA, per germline (reference sequence). This CDR3 is built from 17 residues. The CDR3 DNA is TGCTGTGCAACACCTGCGAAAGGACACGGTTACAGTCAGCCCCAGCATTTT. This encodes CCATPAKGHGYSQPQHF.

This clonotype turned up a few times. The V and J genes are TRBV7-9 and TRBJ2-7; 8 nucleotides match TRBD2. The CDR3 spans 13 residues. Germline V gene lookup returns CDR1 SEHNR and CDR2 FQNEAQ (reference sequence). V trimming: 7 bases; J trimming: 3 bases; junction bases outside the gene matches: 5. The CDR3 sequence is CASTSSGSYEQYF. The CDR3 DNA reads TGTGCCAGCACATCAAGCGGGAGCTACGAGCAGTACTTC.

J is TRBJ1-1 and V is TRBV6-1; D gene unclear. The CDR3 length is 14 residues. With 6 bases removed from V and 0 bases from J, the gap between germline ends came to 11 bases. CDR1 is MNHNS and CDR2 is SASEGT in the germline V gene. The CDR3: CASRERALNTEAFF. As DNA, the CDR3 is TGTGCCAGCAGGGAACGGGCGTTGAACACTGAAGCTTTCTTT.

J is TRBJ2-1 and V is TRBV20-1; TRBD2 is a possible D gene (6 bases). Trimming shortened V by 5 bases and J by 4 bases, and 15 bases separated the two germline ends. The CDR3 loop spans 14 amino acids. In germline, CDR1 is DFQATT, CDR2 SNEGSKA (reference sequence). The CDR3 coding sequence is TGCAGTGCTGCCCGTAGCGGTACGTACAATGAGCAGTTCTTC. It codes for CSAARSGTYNEQFF.

This clonotype was observed a few times. The chain carries TRBV5-1 and TRBJ2-2, with 8 bases lining up with TRBD1. Per the germline V gene, CDR1 is SGHRS and CDR2 is YFSETQ. J gave up 0 bases and V 2 bases, and 9 bases lay outside the gene matches. The CDR3 runs to 18 residues. DNA of the CDR3: TGCGCCAGCAGCTTAGGAGACAGGGGCCTTTCGAACACCGGGGAGCTGTTTTTT. Translation gives CASSLGDRGLSNTGELFF. The full variable domain, with the rest looked up from reference TRBV5-1 and TRBJ2-2, is KAGVTQTPRYLIKTRGQQVTLSCSPISGHRSVSWYQQTPGQGLQFLFEYFSETQRNKGNFPGRFSGRQFSNSRSEMNVSTLELGDSALYLCASSLGDRGLSNTGELFFGEGSRLTVL.

This clonotype showed up just a few times. This chain links TRBV4-1 with TRBJ2-1; D not resolved. The CDR3 totals 14 residues. Germline V gives CDR1 MGHRA, CDR2 YSYEKL. The germline V and J ends were trimmed by 1 base and 5 bases, with 9 bases remaining between them. Written as DNA, the CDR3 is TGCGCCAGCAGCCAAGTCCCAGGAGACAATGAGCAGTTCTTC. It codes for CASSQVPGDNEQFF.

Note on this clonotype: The junction does not match germline at one end; this may be a read error. The CDR3 loop reads CATSQRGTENTEAFF. CDR3 nucleotide sequence: TGCGCCACCAGCCAACGAGGGACAGAGAACACTGAAGCTTTCTTT. The rearrangement links TRBV4-1 to TRBJ1-1; 7 bases are shared with TRBD1. CDR3 size: 15 residues. Germline lookup yields CDR1 MGHRA and CDR2 YSYEKL.

This clonotype showed up just a few times. V is TRBV7-9 and J is TRBJ2-7, with 10 bases identical to TRBD1. Germline V gene lookup returns CDR1 SEHNR and CDR2 FQNEAQ (reference sequence). The J segment lost 3 bases and the V segment lost 5 bases, leaving 7 bases of the junction unmatched. The CDR3 length is 15 residues. DNA for the CDR3: TGTGCCAGCAGCCCGACAGGGGGCAAGATCTACGAGCAGTACTTC. As protein: CASSPTGGKIYEQYF.

This clonotype was detected many times. This rearrangement joins TRBV9 to TRBJ2-7, with 10 positions matching TRBD2. CDR3 length: 17 amino acids. Trimming removed 0 bases from V and 0 bases from J; junction bases left unmatched: 6. Germline assignment: CDR1 SGDLS and CDR2 YYNGEE. CDR3: CASSVATGTSDSYEQYF. CDR3 nucleotides: TGTGCCAGCAGCGTAGCGACCGGGACTAGCGACTCCTACGAGCAGTACTTC.